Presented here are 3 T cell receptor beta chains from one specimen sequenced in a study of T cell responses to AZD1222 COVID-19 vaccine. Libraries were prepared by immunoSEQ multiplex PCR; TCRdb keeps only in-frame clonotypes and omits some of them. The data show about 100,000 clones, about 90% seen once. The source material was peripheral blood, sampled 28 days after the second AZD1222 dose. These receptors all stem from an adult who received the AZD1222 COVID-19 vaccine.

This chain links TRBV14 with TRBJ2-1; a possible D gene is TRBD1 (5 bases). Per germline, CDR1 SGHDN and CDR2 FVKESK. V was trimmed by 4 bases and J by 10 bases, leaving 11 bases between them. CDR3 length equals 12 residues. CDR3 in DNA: TGTGCCAGCAGCCGGGCTGGGGCGGAGCAGTTCTTC. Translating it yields CASSRAGAEQFF. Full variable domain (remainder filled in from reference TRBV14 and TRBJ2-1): EAGVTQFPSHSVIEKGQTVTLRCDPISGHDNLYWYRRVMGKEIKFLLHFVKESKQDESGMPNNRFLAERTGGTYSTLKVQPAELEDSGVYFCASSRAGAEQFFGPGTRLTVL.

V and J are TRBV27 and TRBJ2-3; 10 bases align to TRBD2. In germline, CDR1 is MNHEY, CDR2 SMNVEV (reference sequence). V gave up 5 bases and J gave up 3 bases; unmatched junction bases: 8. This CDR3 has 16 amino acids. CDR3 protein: CASSLPSGRSTDTQYF. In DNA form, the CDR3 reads TGTGCCAGCAGTCTCCCTAGCGGGAGATCGACAGATACGCAGTATTTT.

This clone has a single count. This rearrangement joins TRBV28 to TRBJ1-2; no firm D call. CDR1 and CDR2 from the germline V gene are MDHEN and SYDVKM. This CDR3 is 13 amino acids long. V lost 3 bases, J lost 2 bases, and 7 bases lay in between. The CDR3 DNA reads TGTGCCAGCAGTTTGGGCAGGAACTATGGCTACACCTTC. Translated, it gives CASSLGRNYGYTF.